This record covers a single T cell receptor beta chain. Original analysis: Quantification of nucleated cells was approximated via reference gene primer amplification. Clones were read by immunoSEQ multiplex PCR, and TCRdb kept only the in-frame ones, dropping some. For V, J and clone size, that table is used; D and trimming come from the DNA. This sample has hundreds of thousands of clones, with less than 90% found just once. Germline assignment: CDR1 MNHEY and CDR2 SVGAGI. Trimming took off 8 bases at V and 3 bases at J, with 17 bases between the two ends. CDR3 length equals 14 residues. The data are from a study of blood T cell repertoires in COVID-19.

This clonotype was sampled from a man in his forties with acute or convalescent COVID-19. The sequencing sample was made of peripheral blood. This chain links TRBV6-5 with TRBJ2-7; TRBD1 might be the D (5 bases). CDR3 in DNA: TGTGCCAGCCGGCTTTGGGGCGGAAACTACGAGCAGTACTTC. Protein sequence: CASRLWGGNYEQYF.